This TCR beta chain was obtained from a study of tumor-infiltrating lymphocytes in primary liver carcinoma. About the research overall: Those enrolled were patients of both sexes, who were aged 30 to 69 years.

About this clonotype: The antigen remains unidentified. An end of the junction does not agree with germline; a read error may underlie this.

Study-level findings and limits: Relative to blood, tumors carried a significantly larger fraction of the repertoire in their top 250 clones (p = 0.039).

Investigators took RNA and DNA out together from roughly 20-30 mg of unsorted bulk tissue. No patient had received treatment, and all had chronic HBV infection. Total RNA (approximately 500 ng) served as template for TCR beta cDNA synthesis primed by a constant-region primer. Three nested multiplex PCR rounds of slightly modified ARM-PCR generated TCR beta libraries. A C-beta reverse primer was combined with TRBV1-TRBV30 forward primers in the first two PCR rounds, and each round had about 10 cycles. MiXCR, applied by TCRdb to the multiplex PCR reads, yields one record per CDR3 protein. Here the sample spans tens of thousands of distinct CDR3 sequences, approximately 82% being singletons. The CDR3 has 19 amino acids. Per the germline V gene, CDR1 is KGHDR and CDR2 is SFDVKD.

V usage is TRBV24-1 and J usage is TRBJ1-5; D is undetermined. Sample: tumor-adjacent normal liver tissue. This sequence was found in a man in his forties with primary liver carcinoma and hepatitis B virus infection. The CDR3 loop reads CATSTHHTATHESNQPQHF. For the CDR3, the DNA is TGTGCTACCAGTACTCACCATACAGCGACGCATGAAAGCAATCAGCCCCAGCATTTT.